These 32 T cell receptor beta chains were sequenced from one sample in a study of shared clonotypes between healthy human individuals. Sequenced by immunoSEQ multiplex PCR; TCRdb stores in-frame clones only, minus some. The sample records about a million clones, approximately 80% being singletons. The sequencing input was memory CD4+ T cells from PBMCs. Subset reported: CD45RA-negative fraction. These receptors originate from a man younger than 35 in good health. Some clones in this sample may be carry-over from other donors' samples.

Regarding this clone: Other DNA sequences in this sample translate to the same CDR3. The genes are TRBV7-9 and TRBJ1-2; D is unresolved. Germline V CDR1 and CDR2: SEHNR, FQNEAQ (reference sequence). The V gene lost 1 base and the J gene lost 0 bases, with 6 bases spanning the gap. CDR3 length: 14 residues. CDR3 DNA sequence: TGTGCCAGCAGCTTAGGCACAGCTAACTATGGCTACACCTTC. Translating it yields CASSLGTANYGYTF.

The genes are TRBV28 and TRBJ1-5; D possibly corresponds to TRBD1 (6 bases). From germline, CDR1 is MDHEN and CDR2 SYDVKM. The CDR3 is 16 amino acids. The V gene lost 3 bases and the J gene lost 4 bases, with 16 bases spanning the gap. The CDR3 nucleotides are TGTGCCAGCAGTTTCCCCACTAGGACAGTGAATCAGCCCCAGCATTTT. Protein product: CASSFPTRTVNQPQHF. The complete variable domain, with remaining parts taken from reference TRBV28 and TRBJ1-5, reads DVKVTQSSRYLVKRTGEKVFLECVQDMDHENMFWYRQDPGLGLRLIYFSYDVKMKEKGDIPEGYSVSREKKERFSLILESASTNQTSMYLCASSFPTRTVNQPQHFGDGTRLSIL.

The chain couples TRBV7-2 to TRBJ2-2; 10 nucleotides line up with TRBD2. The CDR3 runs 16 residues. The trim removed 5 bases at V and 1 base at J, leaving 4 bases unmatched. The germline gives CDR1 SGHTA, CDR2 FQGNSA. CDR3 sequence reads: CASSPLAGGNTGELFF. Written as DNA, the CDR3 is TGTGCCAGCAGCCCCTTAGCGGGAGGGAACACCGGGGAGCTGTTTTTT.

This clone was seen only a few times. The gene calls are TRBV6-1 and TRBJ2-7; possibly TRBD2 for D (5 bases). Germline V gene lookup returns CDR1 MNHNS and CDR2 SASEGT. V shed 7 bases and J shed 2 bases, with 12 bases lying between them. The CDR3 has 13 amino acids. CDR3 amino acids: CASIYPGTYEQYF. The CDR3 DNA sequence: TGTGCCAGCATATATCCGGGGACCTACGAGCAGTACTTC.

The chain links TRBV5-1 to TRBJ2-7, with 8 positions matching TRBD2. The V segment lost 4 bases and the J segment 5 bases; nucleotides outside the gene matches: 17. Germline values: CDR1 SGHRS, CDR2 YFSETQ. The CDR3 sequence is 17 residues long. The CDR3 reads CASSVHPFAGGGNEQYF. The CDR3 nucleotides read TGCGCCAGCAGCGTTCATCCCTTCGCGGGAGGAGGCAACGAGCAGTACTTC.

The chain couples TRBV7-2 to TRBJ2-3; TRBD2 aligns across 13 bases. V gave up 4 bases and J gave up 6 bases; unmatched junction bases: 7. From germline, CDR1 is SGHTA and CDR2 FQGNSA. The CDR3 has 16 amino acids. CDR3 in DNA: TGTGCCAGCAGCTCACTAGCGGGAGGGCCCTCTGATACGCAGTATTTT. It specifies CASSSLAGGPSDTQYF.

Comments on this clone: The sample contains more than one DNA sequence encoding this CDR3. The chain joins TRBV28 to TRBJ1-2, with TRBD1 matching 8 bases. CDR3 length equals 14 residues. J lost 7 bases, V lost 2 bases, and 6 bases had no gene match. Germline CDR1 is MDHEN and CDR2 is SYDVKM. The CDR3 DNA follows: TGTGCCAGCAGTTTAGGGCAGGGGGCGGGTGGCTACACCTTC. Translated: CASSLGQGAGGYTF.

About this clone: Other nucleotide sequences from this sample produce the same CDR3. This chain connects TRBV9 to TRBJ2-7; TRBD1 might be the D (6 bases). Trimming cost V 3 bases and J 3 bases, with 13 bases left between them. The CDR3 is 14 amino acids. Germline CDR1 SGDLS, CDR2 YYNGEE. CDR3 region: CASSASSDSYEQYF. As DNA, the CDR3 is TGTGCCAGCAGCGCGTCGTCGGACAGCTACGAGCAGTACTTC.

CDR3 nucleotides: TGTGCCAGCAGTGAGAGACTGTCCATTCCCTACGAGCAGTACTTC. As protein: CASSERLSIPYEQYF. The chain is built from TRBV2 and TRBJ2-7; D unclear. Germline values: CDR1 SNHLY, CDR2 FYNNEI. Trimming took 3 bases from V and 2 from J, leaving 14 bases between them. The CDR3 is 15 amino acids. Filled out from reference TRBV2 and TRBJ2-7, the complete variable domain reads EPEVTQTPSHQVTQMGQEVILRCVPISNHLYFYWYRQILGQKVEFLVSFYNNEISEKSEIFDDQFSVERPDGSNFTLKIRSTKLEDSAMYFCASSERLSIPYEQYFGPGTRLTVT.

This chain links TRBV28 with TRBJ2-7; 9 nucleotides agree with TRBD1. The V gene's germline CDR1 is MDHEN and CDR2 SYDVKM. The CDR3 loop spans 13 amino acids. The junction had 1 base not matched to a gene; V was cut back by 5 bases and J by 2 bases. CDR3 bases: TGTGCCAGCAGTACAGGGGGCCCCTACGAGCAGTACTTC. This codes for CASSTGGPYEQYF.

The chain employs TRBV27 and TRBJ2-1; D possibly matches TRBD1 or TRBD2 (5 bases each). Germline-derived CDR1 and CDR2 are MNHEY and SMNVEV (reference sequence). This CDR3 has 16 residues. V was cut by 2 bases and J by 0 bases, with 11 bases left in between. The CDR3 loop reads CASSLLGVHSYNEQFF. The CDR3 DNA is TGTGCCAGCAGTTTACTGGGGGTCCACTCCTACAATGAGCAGTTCTTC.

The chain combines TRBV18 with TRBJ2-7, with TRBD2 matching over 9 bases. The germline V gene encodes CDR1 KGHSH and CDR2 LQKENI. V shed 6 bases, J shed 2 bases, and the junction held 8 bases outside the gene matches. The CDR3 has 15 residues. The CDR3 coding sequence is TGTGCCAGCTCTCAATCTAGCGGGGACGCCTACGAGCAGTACTTC. Protein sequence: CASSQSSGDAYEQYF. The full variable domain, its missing parts supplied by reference TRBV18 and TRBJ2-7, is NAGVMQNPRHLVRRRGQEARLRCSPMKGHSHVYWYRQLPEEGLKFMVYLQKENIIDESGMPKERFSAEFPKEGPSILRIQQVVRGDSAAYFCASSQSSGDAYEQYFGPGTRLTVT.

This chain joins TRBV5-1 and TRBJ2-2; perhaps TRBD1 as D (6 bases). CDR3 size: 14 residues. From germline, CDR1 is SGHRS and CDR2 YFSETQ. V was cut by 4 bases and J by 8 bases, with 15 bases left in between. CDR3 protein: CASSPNRESGELFF. The CDR3 DNA sequence: TGCGCCAGCAGCCCTAACAGGGAATCGGGGGAGCTGTTTTTT.

The chain recombines TRBV5-1 with TRBJ1-6, with 9 nucleotides matching TRBD1. The CDR3 contains 13 residues. Germline V gene lookup returns CDR1 SGHRS and CDR2 YFSETQ. The junction had 0 bases not matched to a gene; V was cut back by 7 bases and J by 4 bases. CDR3 loop: CASGTGYNSPLHF. CDR3 DNA sequence: TGCGCCAGCGGGACAGGGTATAATTCACCCCTCCACTTT.

The J gene is TRBJ2-7, the V gene TRBV6-5; no definite D call. The CDR3 extends over 15 amino acids. Germline CDR1 reads MNHEY; CDR2 reads SVGAGI. Trimming shortened V by 3 bases and J by 3 bases, and 15 bases separated the two germline ends. The CDR3 nucleotides read TGTGCCAGCAGTTATTCCGTGGTGGAAGGCTACGAGCAGTACTTC. Protein: CASSYSVVEGYEQYF.

The chain has TRBV28 and TRBJ2-5; D uncertain. This CDR3 region has 13 residues. The germline gives CDR1 MDHEN, CDR2 SYDVKM. The V gene lost 6 bases and the J gene lost 2 bases, with 10 bases spanning the gap. The CDR3 spells CASSPLGQETQYF. The CDR3 coding sequence is TGTGCCAGCAGCCCCTTGGGTCAAGAGACCCAGTACTTC.

This chain links TRBV15 with TRBJ1-2; D unclear. CDR1 is LNHNV and CDR2 is YYDKDF in the germline V gene (reference sequence). V dropped 0 bases and J dropped 8 bases, with 7 bases sitting between them. This CDR3 contains 12 residues. CDR3 region: CATSRDYSGYTF. DNA for the CDR3: TGTGCCACCAGCAGAGATTATTCGGGCTACACCTTC. The whole variable domain, filled in from reference TRBV15 and TRBJ1-2, reads DAMVIQNPRYQVTQFGKPVTLSCSQTLNHNVMYWYQQKSSQAPKLLFHYYDKDFNNEADTPDNFQSRRPNTSFCFLDIRSPGLGDTAMYLCATSRDYSGYTFGSGTRLTVV.

The chain has TRBV5-1 and TRBJ2-4; the D gene is possibly TRBD2 (5 bases). This CDR3 is built from 13 residues. The germline V and J ends were trimmed by 0 bases and 9 bases, with 10 bases remaining between them. From germline, CDR1 is SGHRS and CDR2 YFSETQ. The CDR3 loop is CASSLDEGTIQYF. The CDR3 DNA reads as TGCGCCAGCAGCTTGGATGAGGGTACCATTCAGTACTTC.

This clone appeared a few times. The rearrangement links TRBV27 to TRBJ2-5; 10 bases are shared with TRBD2. Germline V gene data show CDR1 as MNHEY and CDR2 as SMNVEV (reference sequence). The junction had 4 bases not matched to a gene; V was cut back by 0 bases and J by 3 bases. The CDR3 is 16 residues long. CDR3 nucleotide sequence: TGTGCCAGCAGTTTATCGGGGCTAGCGGGAGAAGAGACCCAGTACTTC. Translated: CASSLSGLAGEETQYF.

V usage is TRBV5-1 and J usage is TRBJ2-7; no clear D gene. V lost 0 bases to trimming and J lost 7 bases, with 17 bases between them. CDR1 is SGHRS, CDR2 YFSETQ, per germline. The CDR3 is 15 amino acids. Written as DNA, the CDR3 is TGCGCCAGCAGCTTGGAGGGCTACCCTCCTAAAGAGCAGTACTTC. The encoded protein is CASSLEGYPPKEQYF.

The V gene is TRBV19, the J gene TRBJ2-5; the D gene could be TRBD1 or TRBD2 (6 bases each). From germline, CDR1 is LNHDA and CDR2 SQIVND (reference sequence). V lost 9 bases and J 5 bases, leaving 25 bases between the germline ends. The CDR3 loop spans 16 amino acids. The CDR3: CASSNHPGGRVETQYF. The CDR3 bases are TGTGCCAGCTCCAACCACCCCGGGGGCAGGGTGGAGACCCAGTACTTC.

The gene calls are TRBV7-3 and TRBJ2-5; TRBD2 matches at 9 bases. This CDR3 has 15 residues. Germline trimming cut 6 bases from V and 2 bases from J; bases unmatched to any gene: 7. CDR1 is SGHTA and CDR2 is FQGTGA in the germline V gene. CDR3 in DNA: TGTGCCAGCAGTCCTGGACTAGCGCGGCAAGAGACCCAGTACTTC. As protein: CASSPGLARQETQYF.

This clone was observed a single time. This chain joins TRBV5-1 and TRBJ2-3, with 7 bases identical to TRBD1. Germline CDR1 and CDR2: SGHRS and YFSETQ. V shed 4 bases and J 2 bases; nucleotides not matched to a gene: 4. CDR3 size: 14 residues. CDR3: CASSVGQVTDTQYF. Written as DNA, the CDR3 is TGCGCCAGCAGCGTAGGACAGGTCACAGATACGCAGTATTTT.

This chain uses TRBV7-8 with TRBJ2-7; D uncertain. The CDR3 runs to 12 residues. Germline V gives CDR1 SGHVS, CDR2 FQNEAQ. V lost 5 bases, J lost 2 bases, and 7 bases lay in between. The CDR3 DNA follows: TGTGCCAGCAGCGCAACACCCTACGAGCAGTACTTC. Encoded protein: CASSATPYEQYF.

A note on this clone: At the DNA level, this CDR3 is encoded by other sequences in the same sample as well. The V and J genes are TRBV5-1 and TRBJ1-1, with D possibly TRBD1 on 5 matching bases. The CDR3 is made up of 13 amino acids. From germline, CDR1 is SGHRS and CDR2 YFSETQ. Deletions cut 4 bases from V and 4 bases from J, with 11 bases between. The CDR3 protein is CASSPLGGTEAFF. CDR3 DNA: TGCGCCAGCAGCCCGTTGGGGGGCACTGAAGCTTTCTTT.

The V call is TRBV5-8, the J call TRBJ1-5; D is ambiguous. Germline V gene sequence: CDR1 SGHTS, CDR2 YDEGEE. Trimming took 2 bases from V and 5 from J, leaving 17 bases between them. The CDR3 length is 16 residues. The CDR3 nucleotides are TGTGCCAGCAGCTTTACATTGGGCCTCGGGGATCAGCCCCAGCATTTT. The encoded protein is CASSFTLGLGDQPQHF.

Concerning this clone itself: The conserved phenylalanine or tryptophan is not found at the CDR3 terminus, so this likely reflects a read error. The chain employs TRBV2 and TRBJ1-1; a possible D gene is TRBD1 (6 bases). The CDR3 runs 17 residues. V lost 4 bases and J lost 6, with 24 bases in between. Germline lookup yields CDR1 SNHLY and CDR2 FYNNEI. The CDR3: CASSAHLRDIVGPEAFL. The CDR3, as DNA: TGTGCCAGCAGTGCCCACTTACGGGACATAGTCGGCCCTGAAGCTTTCTTG.

The genes are TRBV9 and TRBJ2-7, with TRBD1 matching over 7 bases. V gave up 4 bases and J gave up 3 bases; unmatched junction bases: 16. The CDR3 length is 17 residues. Per the germline V gene, CDR1 is SGDLS and CDR2 is YYNGEE. The CDR3 is CASSHQGGQPGFYEQYF. DNA for the CDR3: TGTGCCAGCAGCCACCAAGGGGGACAGCCGGGCTTCTACGAGCAGTACTTC.

This chain uses TRBV2 with TRBJ2-1, with D maybe TRBD2 (5 bases). The CDR3 extends over 13 amino acids. V gave up 4 bases and J gave up 5 bases, with 9 bases separating them. Per germline, CDR1 SNHLY and CDR2 FYNNEI. CDR3 in amino acids: CASSGGLHNEQFF. CDR3 in DNA: TGTGCCAGCAGTGGAGGGCTACACAATGAGCAGTTCTTC. The complete variable domain, with remaining parts taken from reference TRBV2 and TRBJ2-1, reads EPEVTQTPSHQVTQMGQEVILRCVPISNHLYFYWYRQILGQKVEFLVSFYNNEISEKSEIFDDQFSVERPDGSNFTLKIRSTKLEDSAMYFCASSGGLHNEQFFGPGTRLTVL.

The chain employs TRBV7-2 and TRBJ1-5, with D unclear. This CDR3 comprises 13 residues. Germline loops: CDR1 SGHTA, CDR2 FQGNSA. Trimming took 5 bases from V and 9 from J, leaving 14 bases between them. The CDR3 DNA reads as TGTGCCAGCAGCGTCACTTGGGATGGGCCCCAGCATTTT. Protein product: CASSVTWDGPQHF.

This chain links TRBV7-6 with TRBJ2-2; D not resolved. Germline CDR1 is SGHVS and CDR2 is FNYEAQ. Trimming took 5 bases from V and 7 from J, leaving 8 bases between them. The CDR3 sequence is 12 residues long. This chain's CDR3 is CASSPTGGELFF. CDR3 DNA sequence: TGTGCCAGCAGCCCCACCGGCGGGGAGCTGTTTTTT.

The V gene is TRBV9, the J gene TRBJ2-3; D unclear. Trimming removed 0 bases from V and 0 bases from J, with 5 bases in between. The CDR3 contains 14 residues. Germline V gene lookup returns CDR1 SGDLS and CDR2 YYNGEE. The CDR3 region is CASSVVSSTDTQYF. The CDR3, as DNA: TGTGCCAGCAGCGTAGTGTCCAGCACAGATACGCAGTATTTT.